The 2 T cell receptor beta chains in this list originate from one sample, sequenced in a study of PD-1 blockade in classical Hodgkin lymphoma. Time point meaning: cycle 4 day 1 (C4D1), after five to seven weeks of nivolumab. There was relapse after autologous stem cell transplantation in every patient, and there was variation in brentuximab vedotin exposure. Measured with immunoSEQ multiplex PCR; TCRdb has only the in-frame clones, and not every one. The sample includes approximately 25,000 clones, 72% seen only once; the top ten take around 3.3%. Sequenced material: peripheral blood mononuclear cells (PBMCs), taken before the fourth cycle of nivolumab. The origin of the receptors is a human donor with classical Hodgkin lymphoma.

CDR3 in amino acids: CASSEWWDPSSTLNEQFF. As DNA, the CDR3 is TGCGCCAGCAGTGAGTGGTGGGACCCATCCTCCACTCTTAATGAGCAGTTCTTC. V gene TRBV10-2 combines with J gene TRBJ2-1; D is possibly TRBD1 or TRBD2 (5 bases each). Germline values: CDR1 WSHSY, CDR2 SAAADI. This CDR3 is built from 18 residues. Deletions cut 1 base from V and 7 bases from J, with 23 bases between.

The gene calls are TRBV27 and TRBJ2-2; tentatively, D is TRBD1 (6 bases). The CDR3 sequence is 14 residues long. Trimming took 6 bases from V and 5 from J, leaving 13 bases between them. Germline V gives CDR1 MNHEY, CDR2 SMNVEV (reference sequence). The CDR3 protein is CASRRPTGTGELFF. The CDR3 DNA reads TGTGCCAGCAGACGCCCGACAGGAACCGGGGAGCTGTTTTTT.